This T cell receptor (beta chain) was retrieved from a study of T cell changes during pregnancy in multiple sclerosis. The protocol was immunoSEQ multiplex PCR, while the TCRdb copy is restricted to in-frame clones and leaves out a portion. The table shows fewer than 140,000 clones, with around 92% occurring only once. Germline CDR1 reads SGDLS; CDR2 reads YYNGEE. Trimming cost V 4 bases and J 8 bases; bases outside gene matches: 15. The CDR3 totals 16 residues. The TCR sequence derives from a female donor with multiple sclerosis, enrolled in a pregnancy study. J is TRBJ2-3 and V is TRBV9; 8 bases agree with TRBD2. This material consisted of peripheral blood, taken after pregnancy. The CDR3 DNA sequence: TGTGCCAGCAGCTCGGGGGGGGTTTCTGGTCGGAGTACGCAGTATTTT. This encodes CASSSGGVSGRSTQYF.